Below, 17 T cell receptor beta chains from the same sample are listed, as sequenced in a study of spatial heterogeneity in lung cancer. Sample time point: blood at routine non-recurrence follow-up after resection. Researchers sequenced whole RNA taken from tumor, nontumor lung or frozen PBMC without sorting. Using its own MiXCR run on the 5' RACE reads, TCRdb lists one record per CDR3 protein. The sample includes 50,000 to 60,000 distinct CDR3 sequences, 7.4% of them seen just once. Source: PBMCs, taken at follow-up. The receptor set was obtained from a female donor with early-stage non-small cell lung cancer.

This clonotype occurred a few times. The V and J genes are TRBV6-5 and TRBJ2-7, with 9 bases matching TRBD2. CDR1 and CDR2 (germline): MNHEY, SVGAGI. With V trimmed by 0 bases and J by 3 bases, 9 bases remained unmatched. There are 17 residues in the CDR3. The CDR3 DNA reads TGTGCCAGCAGTTACTCGACTCCGGGACTAGCTCTCTACGAGCAGTACTTC. Translation: CASSYSTPGLALYEQYF.

This clonotype was observed a handful of times. The V and J genes are TRBV12-3 or TRBV12-4 and TRBJ2-1; TRBD2 aligns across 10 bases. This CDR3 is 14 amino acids long. V dropped 5 bases and J dropped 2; count of bases not matched to a gene: 0. The CDR3 nucleotides are TGTGCCAGCAGTAGCGGGGGGGCCTACAATGAGCAGTTCTTC. Its translation: CASSSGGAYNEQFF.

In this sample, this clonotype turned up many times. The chain is built from TRBV27 and TRBJ1-1; no firm D call. Looked up from germline, CDR1 is MNHEY and CDR2 is SMNVEV (reference sequence). V lost 8 bases to trimming and J lost 3 bases, with 19 bases between them. The CDR3 has 15 residues. In DNA form, the CDR3 reads TGTGCCAGCGCCTCTTTGAGAATCGGGGACACTGAAGCTTTCTTT. As protein: CASASLRIGDTEAFF.

This clonotype was counted at least ten times. This chain's CDR3 is CATSDGGQGTYQPQHF. The CDR3 bases are TGTGCCACCAGTGATGGCGGACAGGGAACGTACCAGCCCCAGCATTTT. The chain joins TRBV24-1 to TRBJ1-5, with 8 bases matching TRBD1. The CDR3 covers 16 residues. Germline loops: CDR1 KGHDR, CDR2 SFDVKD. With V trimmed by 3 bases and J by 7 bases, 10 bases remained unmatched.

This clonotype was picked up many times. The chain couples TRBV2 to TRBJ2-2; maybe TRBD2 (6 bases). This CDR3 comprises 13 residues. Looked up from germline, CDR1 is SNHLY and CDR2 is FYNNEI. The V end lost 7 bases, the J end lost 7 bases, and 13 bases lay between the germline ends. In nucleotides, the CDR3 is TGTGCCAGCACCCCGGGACTTGTCGGGGAGCTGTTTTTT. Translating it yields CASTPGLVGELFF.

In this sample, this clonotype turned up many times. The chain uses TRBV4-1 and TRBJ2-7; no reliable D call. Germline CDR1 reads MGHRA; CDR2 reads YSYEKL. The CDR3 totals 11 residues. Trimming took 1 base from V and 8 from J, leaving 6 bases between them. Here the CDR3 reads CASSQAVKQYF. CDR3 DNA: TGCGCCAGCAGCCAAGCCGTCAAGCAGTACTTC.

The chain is built from TRBV19 and TRBJ1-2; tentative D call: TRBD1 (5 bases). V shed 0 bases and J shed 2 bases, with 10 bases lying between them. CDR1 is LNHDA and CDR2 is SQIVND in the germline V gene (reference sequence). The CDR3 covers 15 residues. The CDR3 DNA follows: TGTGCCAGTAGTATAGATCAACAGGCCAACTATGGCTACACCTTC. It encodes CASSIDQQANYGYTF.

This clonotype has more than one count but fewer than ten. The chain is built from TRBV7-9 and TRBJ2-1, with D possibly TRBD1 on 6 matching bases. The CDR3 runs 13 residues. V shed 3 bases and J shed 5 bases, with 8 bases lying between them. CDR1 is SEHNR, CDR2 FQNEAQ, per germline (reference sequence). CDR3 sequence reads: CASSLGADNEQFF. The CDR3 DNA reads as TGTGCCAGCAGCTTGGGGGCCGACAATGAGCAGTTCTTC.

The table lists this clonotype with a few counts. The chain couples TRBV9 to TRBJ2-5; no clear D gene. The CDR3 contains 15 residues. Trimming took 7 bases from V and 1 from J, leaving 17 bases between them. Germline V gene sequence: CDR1 SGDLS, CDR2 YYNGEE. CDR3 nucleotide sequence: TGTGCCAGCGGGCTAGGGCAGCCATTCCAAGAGACCCAGTACTTC. Its translation is CASGLGQPFQETQYF.

This clonotype appeared many times. J is TRBJ2-3 and V is TRBV9; D is unresolved. The germline gives CDR1 SGDLS, CDR2 YYNGEE. V lost 4 bases and J lost 6, with 15 bases in between. CDR3 length: 14 residues. DNA of the CDR3: TGTGCCAGCAGCTTCACTCTGGTCGGCGATACGCAGTATTTT. Translation gives CASSFTLVGDTQYF.

Many counts were recorded for this clonotype. This chain connects TRBV28 to TRBJ2-3; D is perhaps TRBD1 (6 bases). This CDR3 has 18 residues. The germline V gene encodes CDR1 MDHEN and CDR2 SYDVKM. The V gene lost 7 bases and the J gene lost 0 bases, with 23 bases spanning the gap. The chain's CDR3 is CASNSRRLDRISTDTQYF. The CDR3, as DNA: TGTGCCAGCAATTCTCGGCGCCTAGACAGGATAAGCACAGATACGCAGTATTTT.

At least ten counts were recorded for this clonotype. The chain recombines TRBV5-5 with TRBJ1-1; D remains ambiguous. This CDR3 region has 13 residues. Germline V gives CDR1 SGHKS, CDR2 YYEKEE (reference sequence). With 1 base removed from V and 6 bases from J, the gap between germline ends came to 10 bases. CDR3 protein: CASSLQREPEAFF. CDR3 bases: TGTGCCAGCAGCTTGCAGAGGGAACCTGAAGCTTTCTTT.

This clonotype was counted between two and nine times. The J gene is TRBJ1-1, the V gene TRBV7-6; D ambiguous. The V gene's germline CDR1 is SGHVS and CDR2 FNYEAQ. With 2 bases removed from V and 4 bases from J, the gap between germline ends came to 8 bases. The CDR3 spans 13 residues. Here the CDR3 DNA reads TGTGCCAGCAGCTTAAGCTTTAGCACTGAAGCTTTCTTT. This encodes CASSLSFSTEAFF. Supplemented by reference TRBV7-6 and TRBJ1-1, the full variable domain reads GAGVSQSPRYKVTKRGQDVALRCDPISGHVSLYWYRQALGQGPEFLTYFNYEAQQDKSGLPNDRFSAERPEGSISTLTIQRTEQRDSAMYRCASSLSFSTEAFFGQGTRLTVV.

This clonotype was seen at least ten times. The V call is TRBV7-2, the J call TRBJ2-5; D call uncertain. The CDR3 runs to 13 residues. V gave up 5 bases and J gave up 5 bases, with 12 bases separating them. CDR1 SGHTA and CDR2 FQGNSA come from the germline V gene. CDR3 residues: CASSRVLGETQYF. DNA of the CDR3: TGTGCCAGCAGCCGGGTCTTGGGGGAGACCCAGTACTTC. Based on the CDR3 plus reference TRBV7-2 and TRBJ2-5, the full variable domain is GAGVSQSPSNKVTEKGKDVELRCDPISGHTALYWYRQSLGQGLEFLIYFQGNSAPDKSGLPSDRFSAERTGGSVSTLTIQRTQQEDSAVYLCASSRVLGETQYFGPGTRLLVL.

This clonotype was detected many times. V and J are TRBV21-1 and TRBJ2-1. TRBV21-1 is an annotated pseudogene. The CDR3 is 16 residues long. CDR3 bases: TGTGCCAGCAGCCCGCGGACCGCAAGCTCCTACAATGAGCAGTTCTTC. Translating it yields CASSPRTASSYNEQFF.

This clonotype was seen a few times. V usage is TRBV7-3 and J usage is TRBJ2-6; D not resolved. V dropped 2 bases and J dropped 2 bases, with 10 bases sitting between them. The CDR3 extends over 16 amino acids. The germline V gene has CDR1 SGHTA and CDR2 FQGTGA. The CDR3 loop is CASSLLGVTGANVLTF. Here the CDR3 DNA reads TGTGCCAGCAGCTTACTGGGTGTTACTGGGGCCAACGTCCTGACTTTC. Full variable domain (remainder filled in from reference TRBV7-3 and TRBJ2-6): GAGVSQTPSNKVTEKGKYVELRCDPISGHTALYWYRQSLGQGPEFLIYFQGTGAADDSGLPNDRFFAVRPEGSVSTLKIQRTERGDSAVYLCASSLLGVTGANVLTFGAGSRLTVL.

In its sample, this clonotype was seen a few times. V and J are TRBV12-3 or TRBV12-4 and TRBJ1-1, with TRBD1 as a possible D gene (6 bases). Trimming removed 3 bases from V and 0 bases from J, with 11 bases in between. This CDR3 comprises 15 residues. The CDR3 region is CASSFGGGVNTEAFF. The CDR3, as DNA: TGTGCCAGCAGTTTCGGAGGGGGGGTGAACACTGAAGCTTTCTTT.